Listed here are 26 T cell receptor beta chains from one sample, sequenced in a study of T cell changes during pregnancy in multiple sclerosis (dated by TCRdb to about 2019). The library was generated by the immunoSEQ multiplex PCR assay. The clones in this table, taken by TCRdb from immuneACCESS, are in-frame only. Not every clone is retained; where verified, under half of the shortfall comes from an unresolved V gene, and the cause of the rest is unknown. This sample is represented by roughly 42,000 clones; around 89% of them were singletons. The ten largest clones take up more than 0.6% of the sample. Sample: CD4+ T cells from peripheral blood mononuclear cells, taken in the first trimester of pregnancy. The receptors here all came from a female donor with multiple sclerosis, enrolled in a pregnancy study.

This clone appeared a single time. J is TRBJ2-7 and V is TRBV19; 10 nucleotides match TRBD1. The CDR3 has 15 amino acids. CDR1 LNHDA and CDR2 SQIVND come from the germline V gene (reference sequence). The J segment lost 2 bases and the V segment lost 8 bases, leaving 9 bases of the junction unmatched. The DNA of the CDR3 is TGTGCCAGTTCTCAGCCGGGACAGGGGACCTACGAGCAGTACTTC. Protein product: CASSQPGQGTYEQYF.

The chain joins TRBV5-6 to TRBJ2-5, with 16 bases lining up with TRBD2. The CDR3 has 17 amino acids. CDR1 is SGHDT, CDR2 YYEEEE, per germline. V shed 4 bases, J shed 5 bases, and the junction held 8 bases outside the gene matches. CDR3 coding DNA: TGTGCCAGCAGCCTGCCGGGACTAGCGGGAGGGTGGGAGACCCAGTACTTC. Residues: CASSLPGLAGGWETQYF.

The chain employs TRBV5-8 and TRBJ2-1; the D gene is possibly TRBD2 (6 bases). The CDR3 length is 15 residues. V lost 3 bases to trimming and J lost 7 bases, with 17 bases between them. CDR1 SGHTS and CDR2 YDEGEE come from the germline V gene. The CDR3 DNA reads TGTGCCAGCAGCTCCCTAGGTAGCGGAGGTAATGAGCAGTTCTTC. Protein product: CASSSLGSGGNEQFF. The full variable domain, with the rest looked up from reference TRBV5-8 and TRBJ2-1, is EAGVTQSPTHLIKTRGQQATLRCSPISGHTSVYWYQQALGLGLQFLLWYDEGEERNRGNFPPRFSGRQFPNYSSELNVNALELEDSALYLCASSSLGSGGNEQFFGPGTRLTVL.

The CDR3, as DNA: TGTGCCAGTAGTATCGGGACACTGAACACTGAAGCTTTCTTT. Amino acid sequence: CASSIGTLNTEAFF. The chain recombines TRBV19 with TRBJ1-1; D possibly corresponds to TRBD1 (6 bases). Trimming pared 3 bases from V and 0 bases from J, leaving 8 bases between. Germline lookup yields CDR1 LNHDA and CDR2 SQIVND (reference sequence). This CDR3 spans 14 amino acids.

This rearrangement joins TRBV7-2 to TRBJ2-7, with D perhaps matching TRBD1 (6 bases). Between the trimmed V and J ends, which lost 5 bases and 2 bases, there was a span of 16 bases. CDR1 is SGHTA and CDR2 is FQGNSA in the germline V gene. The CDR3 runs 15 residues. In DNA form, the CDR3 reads TGTGCCAGCAGCCCCAGACAGGACCTCGCCTACGAGCAGTACTTC. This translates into CASSPRQDLAYEQYF.

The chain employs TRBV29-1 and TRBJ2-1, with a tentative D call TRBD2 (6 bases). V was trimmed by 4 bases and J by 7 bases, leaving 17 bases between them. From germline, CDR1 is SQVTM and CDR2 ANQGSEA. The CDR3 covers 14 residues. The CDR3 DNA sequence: TGCAGCGTTGGGCTCGGCGGGACGACAAATGAGCAGTTCTTC. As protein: CSVGLGGTTNEQFF.

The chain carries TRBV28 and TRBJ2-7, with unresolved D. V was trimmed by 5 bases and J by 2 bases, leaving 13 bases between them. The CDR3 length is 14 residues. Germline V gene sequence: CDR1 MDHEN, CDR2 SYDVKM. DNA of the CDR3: TGTGCCAGCAGTCCTCCGGGTAAACCCTACGAGCAGTACTTC. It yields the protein CASSPPGKPYEQYF.

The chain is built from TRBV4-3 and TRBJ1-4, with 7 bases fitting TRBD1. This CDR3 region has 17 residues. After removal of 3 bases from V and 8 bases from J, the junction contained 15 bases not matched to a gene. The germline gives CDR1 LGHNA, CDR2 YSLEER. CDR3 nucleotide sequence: TGCGCCAGCAGCCATCCAACAGGGGCGGGCGGTCAGGAAAAACTGTTTTTT. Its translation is CASSHPTGAGGQEKLFF.

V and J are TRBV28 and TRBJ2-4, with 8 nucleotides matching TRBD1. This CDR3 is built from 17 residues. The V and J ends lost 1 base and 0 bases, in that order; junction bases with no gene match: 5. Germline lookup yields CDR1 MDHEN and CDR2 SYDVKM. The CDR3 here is CASSLSGRGQAKNIQYF. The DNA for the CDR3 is TGTGCCAGCAGTTTATCTGGCAGGGGGCAAGCCAAAAACATTCAGTACTTC.

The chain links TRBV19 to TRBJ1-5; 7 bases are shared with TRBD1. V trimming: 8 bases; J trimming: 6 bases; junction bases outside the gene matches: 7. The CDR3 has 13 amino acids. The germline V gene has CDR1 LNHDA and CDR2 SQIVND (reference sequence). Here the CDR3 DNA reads TGTGCCAGTGACACAGGGGCGAGTCAGCCCCAGCATTTT. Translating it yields CASDTGASQPQHF.

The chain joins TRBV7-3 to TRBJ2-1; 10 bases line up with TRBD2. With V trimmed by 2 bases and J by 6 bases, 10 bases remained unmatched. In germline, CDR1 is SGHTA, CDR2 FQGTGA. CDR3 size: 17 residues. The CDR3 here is CASSLYASGSIFNEQFF. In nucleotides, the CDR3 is TGTGCCAGCAGCTTATATGCTAGCGGGAGTATATTCAATGAGCAGTTCTTC.

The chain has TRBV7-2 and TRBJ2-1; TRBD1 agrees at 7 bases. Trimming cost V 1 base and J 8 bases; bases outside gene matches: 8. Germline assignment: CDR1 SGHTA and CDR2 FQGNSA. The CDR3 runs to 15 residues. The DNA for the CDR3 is TGTGCCAGCAGCTTAGAGCCGGGACAGTCCCATGAGCAGTTCTTC. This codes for CASSLEPGQSHEQFF.

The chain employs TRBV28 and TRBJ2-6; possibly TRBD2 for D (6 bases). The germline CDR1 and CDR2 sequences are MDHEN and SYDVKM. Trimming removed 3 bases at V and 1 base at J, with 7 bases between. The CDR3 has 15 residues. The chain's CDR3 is CASSFGGSGANVLTF. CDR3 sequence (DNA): TGTGCCAGCAGTTTCGGGGGATCTGGGGCCAACGTCCTGACTTTC.

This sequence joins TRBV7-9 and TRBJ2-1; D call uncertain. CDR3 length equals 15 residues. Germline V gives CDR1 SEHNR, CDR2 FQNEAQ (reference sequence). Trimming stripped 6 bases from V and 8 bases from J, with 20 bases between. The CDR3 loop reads CASRPLNGRTYEQFF. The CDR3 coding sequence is TGTGCCAGCAGACCCTTGAATGGTCGAACATATGAGCAGTTCTTC.

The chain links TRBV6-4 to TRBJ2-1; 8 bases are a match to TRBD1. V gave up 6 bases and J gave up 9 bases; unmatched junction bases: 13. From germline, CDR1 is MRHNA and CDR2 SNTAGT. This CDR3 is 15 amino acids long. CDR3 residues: CASSVSMAGGGEQFF. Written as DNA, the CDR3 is TGTGCCAGCAGCGTCTCAATGGCAGGGGGCGGTGAGCAGTTCTTC.

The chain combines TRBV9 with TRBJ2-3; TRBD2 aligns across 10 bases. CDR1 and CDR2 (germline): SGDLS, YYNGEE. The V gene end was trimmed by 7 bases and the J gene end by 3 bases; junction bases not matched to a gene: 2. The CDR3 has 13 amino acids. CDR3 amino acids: CASEGLATDTQYF. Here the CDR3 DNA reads TGTGCCAGCGAGGGACTAGCGACAGATACGCAGTATTTT.

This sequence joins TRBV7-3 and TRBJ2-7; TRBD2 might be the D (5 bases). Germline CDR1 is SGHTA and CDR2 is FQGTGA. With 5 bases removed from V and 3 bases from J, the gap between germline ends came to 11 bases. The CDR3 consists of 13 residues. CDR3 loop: CASSPFRGYEQYF. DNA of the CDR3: TGTGCCAGCAGCCCGTTTCGGGGCTACGAGCAGTACTTC. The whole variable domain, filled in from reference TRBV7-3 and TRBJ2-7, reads GAGVSQTPSNKVTEKGKYVELRCDPISGHTALYWYRQSLGQGPEFLIYFQGTGAADDSGLPNDRFFAVRPEGSVSTLKIQRTERGDSAVYLCASSPFRGYEQYFGPGTRLTVT.

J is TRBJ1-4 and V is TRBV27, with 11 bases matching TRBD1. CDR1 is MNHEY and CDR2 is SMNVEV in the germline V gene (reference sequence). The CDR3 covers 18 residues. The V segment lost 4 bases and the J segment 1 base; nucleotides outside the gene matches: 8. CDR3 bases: TGTGCCAGCAGTTCTCCTAGGACAGGGGGCCTAACTAATGAAAAACTGTTTTTT. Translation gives CASSSPRTGGLTNEKLFF. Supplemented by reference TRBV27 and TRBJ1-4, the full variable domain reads EAQVTQNPRYLITVTGKKLTVTCSQNMNHEYMSWYRQDPGLGLRQIYYSMNVEVTDKGDVPEGYKVSRKEKRNFPLILESPSPNQTSLYFCASSSPRTGGLTNEKLFFGSGTQLSVL.

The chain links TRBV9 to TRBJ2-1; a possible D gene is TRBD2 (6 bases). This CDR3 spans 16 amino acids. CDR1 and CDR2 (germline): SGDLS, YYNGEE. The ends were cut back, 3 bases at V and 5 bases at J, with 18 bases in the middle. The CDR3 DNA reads TGTGCCAGCAGCGCCGCCCCTGGCGGGATAAACAATGAGCAGTTCTTC. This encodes CASSAAPGGINNEQFF.

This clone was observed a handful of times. The CDR3: CASREYRATNEKLFF. Written as DNA, the CDR3 is TGTGCCAGCAGGGAATACAGGGCTACTAATGAAAAACTGTTTTTT. The chain recombines TRBV2 with TRBJ1-4; tentatively, D is TRBD1 (6 bases). V was shortened by 6 bases and J by 2 bases, with 13 bases between the two germline ends. Germline loops: CDR1 SNHLY, CDR2 FYNNEI. The CDR3 has 15 amino acids. Drawing the rest from reference TRBV2 and TRBJ1-4, the complete variable domain is EPEVTQTPSHQVTQMGQEVILRCVPISNHLYFYWYRQILGQKVEFLVSFYNNEISEKSEIFDDQFSVERPDGSNFTLKIRSTKLEDSAMYFCASREYRATNEKLFFGSGTQLSVL.

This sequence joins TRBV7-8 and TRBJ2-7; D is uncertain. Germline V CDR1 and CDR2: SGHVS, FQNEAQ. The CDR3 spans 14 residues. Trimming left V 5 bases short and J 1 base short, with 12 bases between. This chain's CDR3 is CASSPTVNSYEQYF. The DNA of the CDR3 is TGTGCCAGCAGCCCCACGGTTAATTCCTACGAGCAGTACTTC. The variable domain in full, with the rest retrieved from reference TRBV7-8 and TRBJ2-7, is GAGVSQSPRYKVAKRGQDVALRCDPISGHVSLFWYQQALGQGPEFLTYFQNEAQLDKSGLPSDRFFAERPEGSVSTLKIQRTQQEDSAVYLCASSPTVNSYEQYFGPGTRLTVT.

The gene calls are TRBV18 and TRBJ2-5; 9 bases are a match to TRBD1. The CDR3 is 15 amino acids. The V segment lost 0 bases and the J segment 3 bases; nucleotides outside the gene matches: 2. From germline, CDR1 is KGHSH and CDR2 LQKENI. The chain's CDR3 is CASSPPGQGKETQYF. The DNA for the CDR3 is TGTGCCAGCTCACCACCTGGACAGGGGAAAGAGACCCAGTACTTC.

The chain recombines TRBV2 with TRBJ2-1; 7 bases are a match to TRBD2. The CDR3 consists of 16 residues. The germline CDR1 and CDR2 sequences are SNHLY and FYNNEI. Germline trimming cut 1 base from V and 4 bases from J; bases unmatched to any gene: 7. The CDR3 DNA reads TGTGCCAGCAGTGAAGTTCGGCTAGCGGTGTACAATGAGCAGTTCTTC. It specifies CASSEVRLAVYNEQFF.

DNA of the CDR3: TGCAGCGCCGAGGGATTCTCTGGAAACACCATATATTTT. It codes for CSAEGFSGNTIYF. The chain combines TRBV29-1 with TRBJ1-3; unclear D gene. This CDR3 region has 13 residues. Germline values: CDR1 SQVTM, CDR2 ANQGSEA. With 7 bases removed from V and 0 bases from J, the gap between germline ends came to 10 bases.

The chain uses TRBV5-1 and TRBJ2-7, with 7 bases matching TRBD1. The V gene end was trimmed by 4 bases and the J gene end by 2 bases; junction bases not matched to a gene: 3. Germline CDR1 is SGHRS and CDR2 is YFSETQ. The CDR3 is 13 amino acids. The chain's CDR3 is CASSHQGAYEQYF. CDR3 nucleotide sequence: TGCGCCAGCAGCCACCAGGGGGCCTACGAGCAGTACTTC.

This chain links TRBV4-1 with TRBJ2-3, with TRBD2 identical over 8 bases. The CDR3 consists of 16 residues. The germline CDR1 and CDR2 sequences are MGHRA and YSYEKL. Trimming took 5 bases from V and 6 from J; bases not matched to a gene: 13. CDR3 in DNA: TGCGCCAGCAGCAGCCGGACTAGCATCTCAGCGGATACGCAGTATTTT. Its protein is CASSSRTSISADTQYF.